This T cell receptor (beta chain) was found in a study of blood T cell repertoires in COVID-19. Study information: The study drew acute and convalescent COVID-19 samples from the United States, Italy and Spain. Nucleic acid was either cDNA or gDNA, and it came from T cells, B-cell-depleted T cells, or PBMCs.

This CDR3 comprises 13 residues. Per germline, CDR1 LNHDA and CDR2 SQIVND (reference sequence). The V and J ends lost 7 bases and 10 bases respectively, with 19 bases between them. Original handling: Quantification of nucleated cells was approximated via reference gene primer amplification. Some clones are missing from TCRdb's copy, which holds only in-frame ones; the method was immunoSEQ multiplex PCR. V and J calls and clone size come straight from that table; D and trimming were deduced from the DNA. Of approximately 53,000 clones listed, 80% to 90% are singletons. The sample taken for sequencing was peripheral blood. This chain connects TRBV19 to TRBJ1-1; possible D gene TRBD1, 5 bases. This receptor was identified in a human donor in a cohort sampled during active COVID-19. The CDR3 protein is CASKKGHSAVAFF. The DNA for the CDR3 is TGTGCCAGTAAAAAAGGACACTCGGCGGTAGCTTTCTTT. Full variable domain (remainder filled in from reference TRBV19 and TRBJ1-1): DGGITQSPKYLFRKEGQNVTLSCEQNLNHDAMYWYRQDPGQGLRLIYYSQIVNDFQKGDIAEGYSVSREKKESFPLTVTSAQKNPTAFYLCASKKGHSAVAFFGQGTRLTVV.